The 21 T cell receptor beta chains below were found in one sample sequenced in a study of beta chain features in type 1 diabetes. Expressed TCRB transcripts were sequenced, since all the RNA that had been isolated was reverse transcribed. Some clones are missing from TCRdb's copy, which holds only in-frame ones; the method was immunoSEQ multiplex PCR. The sample contains 130,000 to 150,000 clones, about 10% of which appear only once. What was sequenced was naive CD4+ T cells from blood. The source is a man aged 18 to 30 in good health.

This chain connects TRBV6-1 to TRBJ2-5, with TRBD2 matching over 7 bases. CDR1 is MNHNS, CDR2 SASEGT, per germline. The CDR3 has 15 amino acids. Trimming cost V 7 bases and J 4 bases; bases outside gene matches: 12. CDR3 sequence reads: CASTQSREVGETQYF. The CDR3 DNA is TGTGCCAGCACTCAATCCCGGGAGGTCGGAGAGACCCAGTACTTC.

This chain uses TRBV15 with TRBJ1-3; no reliable D call. Germline lookup yields CDR1 LNHNV and CDR2 YYDKDF (reference sequence). This CDR3 comprises 16 residues. V dropped 8 bases and J dropped 2 bases, with 19 bases sitting between them. CDR3 in amino acids: CATGPTQVGPGNTIYF. The CDR3 nucleotides are TGTGCCACCGGGCCAACGCAGGTGGGTCCTGGAAACACCATATATTTT.

This clone turned up a few times. This chain connects TRBV18 to TRBJ2-2; TRBD1 matches at 8 bases. The CDR3 extends over 17 amino acids. Per the germline V gene, CDR1 is KGHSH and CDR2 is LQKENI. The V segment lost 2 bases and the J segment 1 base; nucleotides outside the gene matches: 6. The CDR3 nucleotides are TGTGCCAGCTCACCAATAGGACAGGGCCTGAACACCGGGGAGCTGTTTTTT. This gives the protein CASSPIGQGLNTGELFF.

There are a few counts of this clone. The sample carries other DNA sequences with the same CDR3. V gene TRBV5-1 combines with J gene TRBJ2-2; D gene uncertain. This CDR3 has 14 amino acids. The germline V and J ends were trimmed by 0 bases and 2 bases, with 5 bases remaining between them. Germline CDR1 reads SGHRS; CDR2 reads YFSETQ. CDR3 nucleotide sequence: TGCGCCAGCAGCTTGGGACAAAACACCGGGGAGCTGTTTTTT. Residues: CASSLGQNTGELFF. Full variable domain (remainder filled in from reference TRBV5-1 and TRBJ2-2): KAGVTQTPRYLIKTRGQQVTLSCSPISGHRSVSWYQQTPGQGLQFLFEYFSETQRNKGNFPGRFSGRQFSNSRSEMNVSTLELGDSALYLCASSLGQNTGELFFGEGSRLTVL.

This clone showed up many times. The same CDR3 also results from other DNA sequences found in this sample. The chain links TRBV7-9 to TRBJ2-1; the match to TRBD1 covers 9 bases. V shed 8 bases, J shed 5 bases, and the junction held 7 bases outside the gene matches. Germline CDR1 reads SEHNR; CDR2 reads FQNEAQ (reference sequence). This CDR3 contains 14 residues. This CDR3 is CASGRGQGDNEQFF. CDR3 in DNA: TGTGCCAGCGGAAGGGGACAGGGAGACAATGAGCAGTTCTTC. The complete variable domain, with remaining parts taken from reference TRBV7-9 and TRBJ2-1, reads DTGVSQNPRHKITKRGQNVTFRCDPISEHNRLYWYRQTLGQGPEFLTYFQNEAQLEKSRLLSDRFSAERPKGSFSTLEIQRTEQGDSAMYLCASGRGQGDNEQFFGPGTRLTVL.

The rearrangement joins TRBV10-3 to TRBJ2-7; 8 bases match TRBD1. V dropped 6 bases and J dropped 5; count of bases not matched to a gene: 6. CDR3 size: 13 residues. The germline V gene has CDR1 ENHRY and CDR2 SYGVKD. In DNA, the CDR3 is TGTGCCATCAGGGGTTGGACAGGGAACGAGCAGTACTTC. Translating gives CAIRGWTGNEQYF.

This clone was observed a handful of times. The rearrangement links TRBV29-1 to TRBJ1-5; 7 nucleotides align to TRBD1. CDR3 size: 14 residues. The ends lost 6 bases at V and 2 bases at J; junction bases unmatched: 7. Germline V lookup: CDR1 SQVTM, CDR2 ANQGSEA. Here the CDR3 reads CSVGDRDRNQPQHF. The CDR3 DNA reads as TGCAGCGTCGGTGACAGGGACCGCAATCAGCCCCAGCATTTT.

This clone was seen more than once but under ten times. The rearrangement uses TRBV18 and TRBJ1-1, with TRBD1 as a possible D gene (6 bases). The CDR3 spans 15 residues. V was clipped by 3 bases and J by 11 bases, with 22 bases between them. Germline CDR1 KGHSH, CDR2 LQKENI. The CDR3 DNA follows: TGTGCCAGCTCACCGGGGGTCATACAGGGAAGGATCGCTTTCTTT. It codes for CASSPGVIQGRIAFF.

This chain connects TRBV2 to TRBJ2-2; D is perhaps TRBD1 (5 bases). Trimming cost V 6 bases and J 4 bases, with 15 bases left between them. There are 15 residues in the CDR3. CDR1 is SNHLY and CDR2 is FYNNEI in the germline V gene. The CDR3 DNA follows: TGTGCCAGCAGCCGGGCAGGGTTGAGCACCGGGGAGCTGTTTTTT. It translates to CASSRAGLSTGELFF.

This clone has just a few counts. V usage is TRBV6-4 and J usage is TRBJ2-3; the match to TRBD2 covers 12 bases. The germline V gene has CDR1 MRHNA and CDR2 SNTAGT. The CDR3 covers 14 residues. Unmatched junction bases numbered 5, after V lost 6 bases and J lost 7 bases. CDR3 sequence: CASRRLAGDHTQYF. The DNA of the CDR3 is TGTGCCAGCAGGCGACTAGCGGGGGACCATACGCAGTATTTT.

The rearrangement joins TRBV9 to TRBJ2-1; D gene unclear. The CDR3 extends over 13 amino acids. The V gene's germline CDR1 is SGDLS and CDR2 YYNGEE. V was clipped by 0 bases and J by 7 bases, with 8 bases between them. CDR3 DNA: TGTGCCAGCAGCGTAGGCCCGGAGAATGAGCAGTTCTTC. Translating gives CASSVGPENEQFF.

This clone has a handful of counts. The V call is TRBV19, the J call TRBJ1-1; tentatively, D is TRBD1 (5 bases). Germline CDR1 and CDR2: LNHDA and SQIVND (reference sequence). This CDR3 contains 17 residues. Deletions cut 7 bases from V and 4 bases from J, with 25 bases between. CDR3 sequence: CASTPPAGPTYATEAFF. In nucleotides, the CDR3 is TGTGCCAGTACCCCGCCTGCAGGGCCCACCTATGCCACTGAAGCTTTCTTT.

This clone was detected ten times or more. The V call is TRBV4-3, the J call TRBJ2-1, with TRBD2 as a possible D gene (5 bases). Trimming shortened V by 7 bases and J by 4 bases, and 17 bases separated the two germline ends. The CDR3 runs 15 residues. CDR1 and CDR2 from the germline V gene are LGHNA and YSLEER. The CDR3 region has the DNA TGCGCCAGCACCCGGCTTGCGGGTGGGTACAATGAGCAGTTCTTC. Amino acids: CASTRLAGGYNEQFF.

This clone was seen a handful of times. V gene TRBV6-5 combines with J gene TRBJ2-1; 8 bases fit TRBD2. Germline CDR1 and CDR2: MNHEY and SVGAGI. CDR3 size: 16 residues. Trimming removed 2 bases from V and 9 bases from J; junction bases left unmatched: 12. The CDR3, as DNA: TGTGCCAGCAGTTACCCGTATTCAGGACTAGCTAGTGAGCAGTTCTTC. Translated, it gives CASSYPYSGLASEQFF.

The chain uses TRBV7-2 and TRBJ2-2; 7 bases agree with TRBD2. Trimming removed 8 bases from V and 2 bases from J; junction bases left unmatched: 5. This CDR3 is built from 14 residues. Germline V lookup: CDR1 SGHTA, CDR2 FQGNSA. CDR3 residues: CASLPGLNTGELFF. The DNA for the CDR3 is TGTGCCAGCCTCCCGGGACTAAACACCGGGGAGCTGTTTTTT.

The J gene is TRBJ1-2, the V gene TRBV5-5; 8 nucleotides match TRBD1. Trimming at V came to 4 bases and at J to 5 bases, leaving 7 bases not matched to a gene. CDR3 length: 14 residues. CDR1 SGHKS and CDR2 YYEKEE come from the germline V gene (reference sequence). The CDR3 loop reads CASSPGQGAYGYTF. For the CDR3, the DNA is TGTGCCAGCAGCCCGGGCCAGGGGGCTTATGGCTACACCTTC.

This clone has more than one count but fewer than ten. The rearrangement uses TRBV7-6 and TRBJ2-3, with 11 bases lining up with TRBD2. There are 15 residues in the CDR3. From germline, CDR1 is SGHVS and CDR2 FNYEAQ. J gave up 4 bases and V 5 bases, and 5 bases lay outside the gene matches. The CDR3 DNA reads TGTGCCAGCAGCAGACTAGCGGGGCTCGCAGATACGCAGTATTTT. Its translation is CASSRLAGLADTQYF.

In its sample, this clone was seen a few times. The chain carries TRBV19 and TRBJ2-7, with D perhaps matching TRBD2 (5 bases). The germline gives CDR1 LNHDA, CDR2 SQIVND (reference sequence). This CDR3 has 15 residues. Trimming cost V 6 bases and J 3 bases, with 18 bases left between them. The CDR3 DNA reads as TGTGCCAGTAGACAACCGGGAAGCATGGACTACGAGCAGTACTTC. Translation gives CASRQPGSMDYEQYF. Full variable domain (remainder filled in from reference TRBV19 and TRBJ2-7): DGGITQSPKYLFRKEGQNVTLSCEQNLNHDAMYWYRQDPGQGLRLIYYSQIVNDFQKGDIAEGYSVSREKKESFPLTVTSAQKNPTAFYLCASRQPGSMDYEQYFGPGTRLTVT.

The rearrangement uses TRBV7-2 and TRBJ2-1; tentative D call: TRBD1 (6 bases). The germline V gene has CDR1 SGHTA and CDR2 FQGNSA. This CDR3 is 14 amino acids long. V was cut by 5 bases and J by 0 bases, with 8 bases left in between. As DNA, the CDR3 is TGTGCCAGCAGCCAGGGGAGCTCCTACAATGAGCAGTTCTTC. It translates to CASSQGSSYNEQFF.

This clone was counted only a few times. This chain connects TRBV11-2 to TRBJ2-1; possibly TRBD1 for D (5 bases). Deletions cut 1 base from V and 9 bases from J, with 13 bases between. The germline V gene encodes CDR1 SGHAT and CDR2 FQNNGV. The CDR3 runs 14 residues. The CDR3, as DNA: TGTGCCAGCAGCTTAGGAGCCAGGGCGCCTGAGCAGTTCTTC. This encodes CASSLGARAPEQFF. The whole variable domain, remainder taken from reference TRBV11-2 and TRBJ2-1, is EAGVAQSPRYKIIEKRQSVAFWCNPISGHATLYWYQQILGQGPKLLIQFQNNGVVDDSQLPKDRFSAERLKGVDSTLKIQPAKLEDSAVYLCASSLGARAPEQFFGPGTRLTVL.

The chain recombines TRBV4-2 with TRBJ2-1; maybe TRBD1 (7 bases). Trimming took 3 bases from V and 6 from J, leaving 18 bases between them. CDR1 is LGHNA and CDR2 is YNFKEQ in the germline V gene. The CDR3 spans 16 residues. DNA of the CDR3: TGTGCCAGCAGCCACCCCTCCGGGACAGCGGGCAATGAGCAGTTCTTC. This sequence encodes CASSHPSGTAGNEQFF.